Only one count was recorded for the clone carrying this TCR beta chain. Assay: immunoSEQ multiplex PCR; the TCRdb copy retains only in-frame clones and omits some. The table has roughly 400,000 clones, approximately 90% seen once; the top ten hold more than 0.85%. This sample was taken from a study of blood T cell repertoires in COVID-19. In assigning cohorts, the study relied on participant-reported clinical history. Specimen: PBMCs or T cells enriched from blood (not recorded which). The clonotype originates from a woman aged 40 to 50 who had been exposed to COVID-19.

The CDR3 DNA reads TGTGCCAGCAGCTTACGACAGTTCAATCAGCCCCAGCATTTT. Its translation is CASSLRQFNQPQHF. The rearrangement uses TRBV27 and TRBJ1-5; maybe TRBD1 (5 bases). CDR3 length equals 14 residues. Germline lookup yields CDR1 MNHEY and CDR2 SMNVEV (reference sequence). The V and J ends lost 6 bases and 3 bases respectively, with 12 bases between them.